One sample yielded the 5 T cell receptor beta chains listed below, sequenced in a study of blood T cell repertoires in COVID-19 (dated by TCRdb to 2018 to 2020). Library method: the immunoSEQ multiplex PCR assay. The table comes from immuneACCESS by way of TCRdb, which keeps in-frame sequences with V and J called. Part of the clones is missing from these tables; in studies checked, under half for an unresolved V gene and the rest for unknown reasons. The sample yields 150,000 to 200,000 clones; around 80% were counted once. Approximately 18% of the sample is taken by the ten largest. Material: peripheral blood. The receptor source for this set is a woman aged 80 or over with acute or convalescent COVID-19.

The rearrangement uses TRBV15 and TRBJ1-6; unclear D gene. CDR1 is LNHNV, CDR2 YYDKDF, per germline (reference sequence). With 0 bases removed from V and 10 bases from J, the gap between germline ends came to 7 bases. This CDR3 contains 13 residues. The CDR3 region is CATSRDPVSPLHF. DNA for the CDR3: TGTGCCACCAGCAGAGATCCAGTATCACCCCTCCACTTT.

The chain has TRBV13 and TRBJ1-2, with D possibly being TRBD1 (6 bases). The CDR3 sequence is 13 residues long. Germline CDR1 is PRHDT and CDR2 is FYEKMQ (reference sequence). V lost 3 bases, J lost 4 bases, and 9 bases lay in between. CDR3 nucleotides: TGTGCCAGCAGCTTGTACAGGGTCTATGGCTACACCTTC. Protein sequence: CASSLYRVYGYTF.

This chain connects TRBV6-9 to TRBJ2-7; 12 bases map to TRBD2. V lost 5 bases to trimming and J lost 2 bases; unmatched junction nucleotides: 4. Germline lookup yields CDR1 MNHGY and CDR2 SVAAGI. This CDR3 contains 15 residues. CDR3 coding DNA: TGTGCCAGCAGTGGGGGACTAGCGGGCACCTACGAGCAGTACTTC. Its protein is CASSGGLAGTYEQYF.

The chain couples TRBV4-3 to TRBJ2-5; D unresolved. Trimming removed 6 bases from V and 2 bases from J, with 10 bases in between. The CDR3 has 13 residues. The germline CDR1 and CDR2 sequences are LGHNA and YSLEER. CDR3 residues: CASSPRLQETQYF. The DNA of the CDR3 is TGCGCCAGCAGTCCGCGGTTACAAGAGACCCAGTACTTC.

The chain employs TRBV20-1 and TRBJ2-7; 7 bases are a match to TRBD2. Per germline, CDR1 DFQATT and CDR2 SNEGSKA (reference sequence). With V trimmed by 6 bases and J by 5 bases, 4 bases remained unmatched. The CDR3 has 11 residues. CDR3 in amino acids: CSARDYNEQYF. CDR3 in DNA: TGCAGTGCGCGGGACTATAACGAGCAGTACTTC.